This T cell receptor beta chain emerged from a study of T cell responses to AZD1222 COVID-19 vaccine. General study findings and limits: CD4 TCRs associated with vaccination spanned spike, dominating at 160-218 and 743-854. Nearly half of spike-specific TCRs reportedly target unmutated variant regions. A mostly white British donor set with more females was recruited, and clonal diversity was possibly underestimated.

Repertoires were generated with immunoSEQ multiplex PCR, while TCRdb's copy carries only in-frame clones and drops some. The sample consists of more than 60,000 clones, over 75% of them appearing once. Turning to this clone: The antigen is not known.

The CDR3 runs to 14 residues. Trimming cost V 0 bases and J 10 bases; bases outside gene matches: 9. Germline lookup yields CDR1 SGHDT and CDR2 YYEEEE. This TCR was sampled from an adult in good health. V is TRBV5-6 and J is TRBJ2-7; 8 positions agree with TRBD1. The input for sequencing was peripheral blood, taken on day 0 of AZD1222 vaccination. The DNA for the CDR3 is TGTGCCAGCAGCTTGGGGAGACAGGGGTCGCGACAGTACTTC. As protein: CASSLGRQGSRQYF.